This entry features one T cell receptor beta chain sequence. Its specificity is not known. The entry originates in a study of beta chain features in type 1 diabetes. Isolated RNA was reverse transcribed in full, so expressed TCRB transcripts were sequenced. Sequenced naive, central memory and regulatory T cell samples produced an average of about 3.57 million reads. Clones were sequenced by immunoSEQ multiplex PCR, and TCRdb holds only the in-frame ones, with some missing. This sample has some 500,000 clones, with about 10% found just once. CD45RO/CCR7/CD25/CD127/CD95/CD27 staining was used to isolate CD4+ naive, central memory, regulatory and stem cell-like memory cells by sorting. Whole-study findings and limits: Any HLA-type effect on TCRB rearrangement remained unresolved here.

CDR3 length: 16 residues. In germline, CDR1 is SGHTA, CDR2 FQGNSA. V was clipped by 5 bases and J by 2 bases, with 17 bases between them. Material: naive CD4+ T cells from blood. The sequence was obtained from a woman under 30 in good health. The rearrangement uses TRBV7-2 and TRBJ2-3, with TRBD1 as a possible D gene (5 bases). CDR3 nucleotides: TGTGCCAGCAGCCCCACTAAGGGGCCCTACACAGATACGCAGTATTTT. It translates to CASSPTKGPYTDTQYF.